This TCR beta chain was profiled in a study of shared clonotypes between healthy human individuals. Assay used: immunoSEQ multiplex PCR; TCRdb lists only in-frame clones, some missing. The table has some 530,000 clones, roughly 80% seen once. The V gene lost 6 bases and the J gene lost 7 bases, with 36 bases spanning the gap. Germline V CDR1 and CDR2: SNHLY, FYNNEI. The CDR3 length is 20 residues. This clone was seen a handful of times. The receptor comes from a middle-aged woman in good health. Some clones in this sample may be carry-over from other donors' samples. The sequenced sample was PBMCs. The chain employs TRBV2 and TRBJ1-1; no firm D call. CDR3 sequence reads: CASRGRHGIVPGQFIREAFF. CDR3 DNA sequence: TGTGCCAGCAGGGGCCGCCATGGGATTGTGCCGGGCCAATTTATCCGTGAAGCTTTCTTT.